These T cell receptor beta chains were read from a single sample in a study of T cell responses to AZD1222 COVID-19 vaccine. Sequenced by immunoSEQ multiplex PCR; TCRdb stores in-frame clones only, minus some. Among 150,000 to 200,000 clones listed, around 94% were seen once. Here the sequenced sample was peripheral blood, taken 28 days after the second AZD1222 dose. All receptors come from an adult who received the AZD1222 COVID-19 vaccine. Both conserved end residues are part of each CDR3. Rows may omit the clone size; those that give it use once, few, many or a size class.

j_call v_call cdr3_length clone_size cdr3_aa
TRBJ1-5 TRBV7-2 13 - CASSRGRDQPQHF
TRBJ2-2 TRBV2 15 - CASNRLARDTGELFF
TRBJ1-3 TRBV6-5 15 - CASSYSAGRGNTIYF
TRBJ1-6 TRBV11-1 14 - CASSRGHRNSPLHF
TRBJ1-4 TRBV7-9 14 - CASSPGMGGEKLFF
TRBJ1-5 TRBV7-9 12 - CASSTIQQPQHF
TRBJ1-6 TRBV2 14 - CASRGDSGNSPLHF
TRBJ1-5 TRBV4-1 16 - CASSQHRDSSNQPQHF
TRBJ1-2 TRBV18 15 - CASSPLPGGERGYTF
TRBJ1-2 TRBV2 13 - CASSTQGDYGYTF
TRBJ2-1 TRBV6-2/TRBV6-3 14 - CASSSRPGGNEQFF
TRBJ2-7 TRBV5-4 14 - CASSLDSGSHEQYF
TRBJ2-3 TRBV4-3 17 - CASSQDLILGGTDTQYF
TRBJ1-4 TRBV7-8 21 - CASSLVADPLGTGATNEKLFF
TRBJ2-1 TRBV15 14 - CATSSTSGYNEQFF
TRBJ2-5 TRBV3-1/TRBV3-2 12 - CASSQTKETQYF
TRBJ2-7 TRBV20-1 10 - CSARDREQYF
TRBJ2-3 TRBV7-8 17 - CASSIRGLAGGSDTQYF
TRBJ2-7 TRBV28 18 - CASSFGGLAGGPLDEQYF
TRBJ2-7 TRBV2 13 - CASTGQEGYEQYF
TRBJ2-7 TRBV15 13 - CATSRDRQYEQYF
TRBJ1-2 TRBV9 14 - CASSVGPSNYGYTF
TRBJ1-3 TRBV19 18 - CASSLVRQGSRAGNTIYF
TRBJ1-2 TRBV2 14 - CASTPEGLSYGYTF
TRBJ1-5 TRBV6-5 14 - CASSYSQATVPQHF
TRBJ2-5 TRBV9 15 once CASSPRLTQRETQYF
TRBJ2-1 TRBV25-1 17 - CASSELGLAAPYNEQFF
TRBJ2-3 TRBV6-2/TRBV6-3 17 - CASSYARPGYPTDTQYF
TRBJ1-1 TRBV4-1 18 - CASSHPPGVRGVNTEAFF
TRBJ2-3 TRBV18 15 - CASSLGAGATDTQYF
TRBJ2-7 TRBV5-4 15 - CASSSLAGGPGEQYF
TRBJ2-7 TRBV4-1 16 - CASSQALGEGTYEQYF
TRBJ1-1 TRBV12-3/TRBV12-4 12 - CASRYSDVEAFF
TRBJ2-5 TRBV3-1/TRBV3-2 18 - CASSQVRVAQGARETQYF
TRBJ2-7 TRBV7-2 16 few CASSLNAASSSYEQYF
TRBJ2-2 TRBV5-1 15 - CASYSGTVATGELFF
TRBJ1-2 TRBV27 12 - CASSPTGTSNTF
TRBJ2-7 TRBV28 12 medium-sized CASSLGAYEQYF
TRBJ2-7 TRBV19 15 - CASSGGLEMVYEQYF
TRBJ1-5 TRBV27 16 - CASSLTSSFSNQPQHF
TRBJ1-3 TRBV11-2 15 - CASSLEWGKGNTIYF
TRBJ1-1 TRBV9 14 - CASSVTPQGAWAFF
TRBJ2-5 TRBV4-3 15 - CASSLLAGGQETQYF
TRBJ2-1 TRBV30 15 - CAWREWASGRNEQFF
TRBJ2-3 TRBV6-2/TRBV6-3 18 - CASSYSMTGGWGTDTQYF
TRBJ2-3 TRBV15 16 - CATSTTLLARTDTQYF
TRBJ2-5 TRBV12-3/TRBV12-4 13 - CASRTSRQETQYF
TRBJ2-3 TRBV7-9 14 - CASSLLARTDTQYF
TRBJ2-1 TRBV5-1 11 - CASSLGLEQFF
TRBJ1-1 TRBV28 16 - CASSLLGDAVNTEAFF
TRBJ2-7 TRBV6-2/TRBV6-3 16 once CASSYSFIGSVYEQYF
TRBJ2-7 TRBV7-9 14 once CASTSLGVPYEQYF
TRBJ2-1 TRBV3-1/TRBV3-2 15 - CASSPGPGNYNEQFF
TRBJ2-7 TRBV6-4 12 - CATGTSSYEQYF